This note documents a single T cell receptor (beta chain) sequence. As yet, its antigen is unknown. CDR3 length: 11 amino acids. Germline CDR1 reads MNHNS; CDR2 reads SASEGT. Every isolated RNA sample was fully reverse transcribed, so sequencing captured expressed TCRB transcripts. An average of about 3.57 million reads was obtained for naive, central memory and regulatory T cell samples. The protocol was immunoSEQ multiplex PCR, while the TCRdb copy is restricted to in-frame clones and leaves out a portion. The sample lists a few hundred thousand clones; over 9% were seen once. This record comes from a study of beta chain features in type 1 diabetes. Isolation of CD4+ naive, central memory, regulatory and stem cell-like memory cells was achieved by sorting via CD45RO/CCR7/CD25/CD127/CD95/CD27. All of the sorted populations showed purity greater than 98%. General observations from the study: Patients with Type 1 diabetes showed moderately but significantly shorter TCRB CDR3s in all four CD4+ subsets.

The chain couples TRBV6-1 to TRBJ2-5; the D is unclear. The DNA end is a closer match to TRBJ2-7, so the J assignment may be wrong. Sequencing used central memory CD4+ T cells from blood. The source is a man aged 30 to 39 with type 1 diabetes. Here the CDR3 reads CASSRTYEQYF. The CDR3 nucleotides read TGTGCCAGCAGTAGGACCTACGAGCAGTACTTC.